The clone carrying this TCR beta chain has just a few counts. Antigen: not known. Unmatched junction bases numbered 4, after V lost 0 bases and J lost 7 bases. There are 14 residues in the CDR3. The V gene's germline CDR1 is LGHNA and CDR2 YSLEER. TCRdb re-called the reads with MiXCR, one entry per CDR3 protein. Here the sample spans about 770,000 distinct CDR3 sequences, around 29% being singletons. The record originates from a study of T cell repertoires in cytomegalovirus infection. The origin of this receptor is a human donor in good health (CMV status not recorded). Some clones in this sample may be carry-over from other donors' samples. The chain recombines TRBV4-3 with TRBJ2-5; 8 bases map to TRBD1. The specimen comprised cultured CD8+ T cells from PBMCs, sampled from culture after CMV antigen stimulation. Here the CDR3 reads CASSQEDRAMTQYF. CDR3 DNA: TGCGCCAGCAGCCAAGAGGACAGGGCCATGACCCAGTACTTC.